This entry lists 27 T cell receptor beta chains sequenced from one sample in a study of PD-L1 blockade in urothelial cancer. Assay used: immunoSEQ multiplex PCR; TCRdb lists only in-frame clones, some missing. The table includes 35,000 to 40,000 clones, around nine tenths detected once. The time point here: peripheral blood 6 weeks after treatment start. This specimen consisted of PBMCs, obtained around atezolizumab (anti-PD-L1) treatment. The receptors shown here come from a man aged 55 to 69 with urothelial cancer.

The chain uses TRBV5-4 and TRBJ1-2, with 9 bases matching TRBD1. The V and J ends lost 3 bases and 4 bases, in that order; junction bases with no gene match: 13. The germline V gene has CDR1 SGHNT and CDR2 YYREEE (reference sequence). This CDR3 has 17 residues. The CDR3 nucleotides are TGTGCCAGCAGCTCCGATCCTACAGGGGGCGCGGGCTATGGCTACACCTTC. It yields the protein CASSSDPTGGAGYGYTF.

This clone was seen a handful of times. V and J are TRBV29-1 and TRBJ1-5, with TRBD1 matching over 7 bases. The CDR3 length is 13 residues. V lost 7 bases, J lost 6 bases, and 9 bases stayed unmatched. CDR1 and CDR2 from the germline V gene are SQVTM and ANQGSEA. As DNA, the CDR3 is TGCAGCGCCATACAGGGGAGCGGTCAGCCCCAGCATTTT. It yields the protein CSAIQGSGQPQHF.

The V and J genes are TRBV30 and TRBJ1-5; TRBD1 matches 9 bases. V lost 3 bases and J lost 7; bases outside the gene matches: 7. The V gene's germline CDR1 is GTSNPN and CDR2 SVGIG (reference sequence). The CDR3 runs to 14 residues. This chain's CDR3 is CAWRKDRGGQPQHF. CDR3 nucleotide sequence: TGTGCCTGGAGGAAGGACAGGGGTGGGCAGCCCCAGCATTTT.

The chain is built from TRBV19 and TRBJ2-3; D might be TRBD1 (6 bases). Germline V gives CDR1 LNHDA, CDR2 SQIVND (reference sequence). CDR3 size: 13 residues. Trimming took off 0 bases at V and 10 bases at J, with 11 bases between the two ends. The CDR3 nucleotides are TGTGCCAGTAGTATAGAAGACAGGACGGCGCAGTATTTT. This encodes CASSIEDRTAQYF.

The DNA for the CDR3 is TGTGCCAGTAGCCAGGGGGGCCGCGACACCGGGGAGCTGTTTTTT. It yields the protein CASSQGGRDTGELFF. The V and J genes are TRBV19 and TRBJ2-2; a possible D gene is TRBD1 (7 bases). The V gene's germline CDR1 is LNHDA and CDR2 SQIVND (reference sequence). The CDR3 is made up of 15 amino acids. The ends were cut back, 6 bases at V and 3 bases at J, with 14 bases in the middle.

The chain links TRBV5-1 to TRBJ2-5; D is perhaps TRBD2 (6 bases). Germline V gene sequence: CDR1 SGHRS, CDR2 YFSETQ. The CDR3 is made up of 18 amino acids. V gave up 0 bases and J gave up 2 bases, with 20 bases separating them. Here the CDR3 DNA reads TGCGCCAGCAGCTTGGAGGGTGCGGGCGGGGCCTTGCAAGAGACCCAGTACTTC. Translated, it gives CASSLEGAGGALQETQYF.

V usage is TRBV7-2 and J usage is TRBJ1-1, with D perhaps matching TRBD1 (6 bases). This CDR3 contains 14 residues. The germline CDR1 and CDR2 sequences are SGHTA and FQGNSA. The V end lost 1 base, the J end lost 0 bases, and 6 bases lay between the germline ends. The CDR3 sequence: CASSLDRVNTEAFF. The CDR3 DNA is TGTGCCAGCAGCTTAGACAGGGTGAACACTGAAGCTTTCTTT.

This clone was counted a single time. CDR3 bases: TGTGCCAGCAGCTTATCTAGCGGAGGGCCCTACGAGCAGTACTTC. Its protein is CASSLSSGGPYEQYF. This sequence joins TRBV7-6 and TRBJ2-7, with 7 bases fitting TRBD2. The ends lost 2 bases at V and 2 bases at J; junction bases unmatched: 6. Germline assignment: CDR1 SGHVS and CDR2 FNYEAQ. There are 15 residues in the CDR3.

CDR3 loop: CASSLGTAGQVYGYTF. The DNA for the CDR3 is TGTGCCAGCAGCCTAGGGACAGCCGGGCAGGTCTATGGCTACACCTTC. The chain employs TRBV7-9 and TRBJ1-2, with TRBD1 matching 7 bases. V was clipped by 5 bases and J by 4 bases; unmatched bases: 13. The CDR3 covers 16 residues. CDR1 and CDR2 (germline): SEHNR, FQNEAQ (reference sequence).

The rearrangement links TRBV6-5 to TRBJ1-3; D not certain. V gave up 2 bases and J gave up 0 bases, with 8 bases separating them. Germline-derived CDR1 and CDR2 are MNHEY and SVGAGI. The length of the CDR3 is 15 residues. The CDR3 nucleotides are TGTGCCAGCAGTTACGGATGGAGCTCTGGAAACACCATATATTTT. This gives the protein CASSYGWSSGNTIYF.

CDR3 DNA sequence: TGTGCCAGCATCCACTATTCCTACGAGCAGTACTTC. Translating gives CASIHYSYEQYF. V usage is TRBV6-5 and J usage is TRBJ2-7; D gene uncertain. CDR3 length: 12 residues. Trimming removed 7 bases at V and 1 base at J, with 8 bases between. Germline V gene lookup returns CDR1 MNHEY and CDR2 SVGAGI.

V usage is TRBV2 and J usage is TRBJ1-6, with D maybe TRBD1 (6 bases). Per germline, CDR1 SNHLY and CDR2 FYNNEI. With 7 bases removed from V and 5 bases from J, the gap between germline ends came to 27 bases. CDR3 length: 19 residues. Here the CDR3 reads CASNPLRPGGRSNNSPLHF. The CDR3 DNA is TGTGCCAGCAATCCCTTGCGGCCCGGGGGGCGCTCAAATAATTCACCCCTCCACTTT.

This clone has just one count. The chain employs TRBV19 and TRBJ2-1; TRBD2 might be the D (6 bases). Trimming stripped 5 bases from V and 5 bases from J, with 7 bases between. The CDR3 spans 12 residues. The germline CDR1 and CDR2 sequences are LNHDA and SQIVND (reference sequence). CDR3 in amino acids: CASSRGNNEQFF. Written as DNA, the CDR3 is TGTGCCAGTAGTCGGGGGAACAATGAGCAGTTCTTC.

A few counts support this clone. This chain joins TRBV11-3 and TRBJ2-3; TRBD1 might be the D (7 bases). Trimming removed 5 bases at V and 3 bases at J, with 15 bases between. The CDR3 sequence is 15 residues long. From germline, CDR1 is SGHNT and CDR2 YENEEA. The CDR3 is CASSPGGGPTDTQYF. CDR3 nucleotide sequence: TGTGCCAGCAGCCCCGGAGGGGGCCCGACAGATACGCAGTATTTT.

V is TRBV12-5 and J is TRBJ2-1; 8 nucleotides agree with TRBD2. V shed 1 base and J 8 bases; nucleotides not matched to a gene: 4. Germline V gene sequence: CDR1 LGHNT, CDR2 FRNRAP. The CDR3 has 14 residues. The CDR3 region is CASGLGLARDEQFF. The CDR3 nucleotides read TGTGCTAGTGGTTTGGGACTAGCGAGAGATGAGCAGTTCTTC.

This chain joins TRBV7-3 and TRBJ2-7; 7 bases are shared with TRBD1. After removal of 5 bases from V and 0 bases from J, the junction contained 7 bases not matched to a gene. Germline values: CDR1 SGHTA, CDR2 FQGTGA. This CDR3 spans 15 amino acids. CDR3 in DNA: TGTGCCAGCAGCGCTCAAAGGGGGCCCTCCTACGAGCAGTACTTC. Translated: CASSAQRGPSYEQYF. Full variable domain (missing parts from reference TRBV7-3 and TRBJ2-7): GAGVSQTPSNKVTEKGKYVELRCDPISGHTALYWYRQSLGQGPEFLIYFQGTGAADDSGLPNDRFFAVRPEGSVSTLKIQRTERGDSAVYLCASSAQRGPSYEQYFGPGTRLTVT.

The chain links TRBV25-1 to TRBJ1-4, with 8 bases identical to TRBD1. This CDR3 contains 14 residues. Germline lookup yields CDR1 MGHDK and CDR2 SYGVNS. J lost 8 bases, V lost 6 bases, and 8 bases had no gene match. CDR3 sequence reads: CASRRTGLKEKLFF. CDR3 nucleotides: TGTGCCAGCAGGAGGACAGGGCTAAAGGAAAAACTGTTTTTT.

This rearrangement joins TRBV11-3 to TRBJ1-1, with a tentative D call TRBD1 (6 bases). The V end was cut by 3 bases, the J end by 5 bases, with 10 bases between. The germline V gene has CDR1 SGHNT and CDR2 YENEEA. The CDR3 spans 13 residues. This CDR3 reads CASSFGTLTEAFF. The CDR3 bases are TGTGCCAGCAGCTTTGGGACACTTACTGAAGCTTTCTTT.

The rearrangement uses TRBV11-3 and TRBJ2-1, with D possibly TRBD2 on 5 matching bases. There are 15 residues in the CDR3. Trimming cost V 5 bases and J 1 base, with 12 bases left between them. Germline values: CDR1 SGHNT, CDR2 YENEEA. The CDR3 coding sequence is TGTGCCAGCAGCAGCGGATCTATATCCTACAATGAGCAGTTCTTC. It translates to CASSSGSISYNEQFF.

V gene TRBV6-5 combines with J gene TRBJ1-2; tentative D call: TRBD1 (6 bases). V was shortened by 7 bases and J by 2 bases, with 14 bases between the two germline ends. CDR3 length: 14 amino acids. Germline lookup yields CDR1 MNHEY and CDR2 SVGAGI. Written as DNA, the CDR3 is TGTGCCAGCACAACCGTAGGGGGAAACTATGGCTACACCTTC. Amino acids: CASTTVGGNYGYTF.

The chain joins TRBV6-1 to TRBJ1-5; D gene ambiguous. CDR1 is MNHNS, CDR2 SASEGT, per germline. V lost 3 bases and J 9 bases, leaving 6 bases between the germline ends. The CDR3 has 11 residues. The CDR3 DNA is TGTGCCAGCAGTGAGCCCGGGCCCCAGCATTTT. Its protein is CASSEPGPQHF.

The CDR3 region is CASSIFLTSGTYEQYF. In nucleotides, the CDR3 is TGTGCCAGTAGTATATTCTTGACTAGCGGCACCTACGAGCAGTACTTC. The rearrangement uses TRBV19 and TRBJ2-7, with 9 nucleotides matching TRBD2. After removal of 2 bases from V and 2 bases from J, the junction contained 7 bases not matched to a gene. Germline V gives CDR1 LNHDA, CDR2 SQIVND (reference sequence). This CDR3 has 16 amino acids. Looking up the rest from reference TRBV19 and TRBJ2-7 gives the full variable domain: DGGITQSPKYLFRKEGQNVTLSCEQNLNHDAMYWYRQDPGQGLRLIYYSQIVNDFQKGDIAEGYSVSREKKESFPLTVTSAQKNPTAFYLCASSIFLTSGTYEQYFGPGTRLTVT.

The chain uses TRBV27 and TRBJ1-5; 7 nucleotides align to TRBD1. CDR1 MNHEY and CDR2 SMNVEV come from the germline V gene (reference sequence). The CDR3 is 14 amino acids. The V gene end was trimmed by 5 bases and the J gene end by 4 bases; junction bases not matched to a gene: 5. As DNA, the CDR3 is TGTGCCAGCAGTAGGGACAGATGGAATCAGCCCCAGCATTTT. Its translation: CASSRDRWNQPQHF.

The chain links TRBV10-3 to TRBJ1-3, with D unclear. Deletions cut 4 bases from V and 1 base from J, with 8 bases between. The CDR3 is 14 amino acids. The V gene's germline CDR1 is ENHRY and CDR2 SYGVKD. The CDR3 loop reads CAISGAASGNTIYF. The CDR3 coding sequence is TGTGCCATCAGTGGGGCTGCATCTGGAAACACCATATATTTT.

The CDR3 region is CASSQTEGTEAFF. The CDR3 nucleotides read TGTGCCAGCAGCCAGACCGAGGGCACTGAAGCTTTCTTT. The genes are TRBV7-9 and TRBJ1-1, with unresolved D. The CDR3 totals 13 residues. V shed 5 bases and J shed 4 bases, with 11 bases lying between them. Germline loops: CDR1 SEHNR, CDR2 FQNEAQ (reference sequence). Full variable domain (remainder filled in from reference TRBV7-9 and TRBJ1-1): DTGVSQNPRHKITKRGQNVTFRCDPISEHNRLYWYRQTLGQGPEFLTYFQNEAQLEKSRLLSDRFSAERPKGSFSTLEIQRTEQGDSAMYLCASSQTEGTEAFFGQGTRLTVV.

The rearrangement uses TRBV5-6 and TRBJ2-2, with 13 nucleotides matching TRBD2. Germline V gives CDR1 SGHDT, CDR2 YYEEEE. The V and J ends lost 4 bases and 7 bases, in that order; junction bases with no gene match: 10. This CDR3 contains 17 residues. CDR3 residues: CASSNQLAGGYGGELFF. The DNA of the CDR3 is TGTGCCAGCAGCAATCAACTAGCGGGAGGGTATGGCGGGGAGCTGTTTTTT. Full variable domain (missing parts from reference TRBV5-6 and TRBJ2-2): DAGVTQSPTHLIKTRGQQVTLRCSPKSGHDTVSWYQQALGQGPQFIFQYYEEEERQRGNFPDRFSGHQFPNYSSELNVNALLLGDSALYLCASSNQLAGGYGGELFFGEGSRLTVL.

The gene calls are TRBV9 and TRBJ1-2, with 8 nucleotides matching TRBD1. V was pared by 0 bases and J by 4 bases, with 5 bases of the junction left unmatched. The germline CDR1 and CDR2 sequences are SGDLS and YYNGEE. CDR3 length equals 15 residues. CDR3 sequence (DNA): TGTGCCAGCAGCGTAGGGTGGACAGGGAGCTATGGCTACACCTTC. Residues: CASSVGWTGSYGYTF.